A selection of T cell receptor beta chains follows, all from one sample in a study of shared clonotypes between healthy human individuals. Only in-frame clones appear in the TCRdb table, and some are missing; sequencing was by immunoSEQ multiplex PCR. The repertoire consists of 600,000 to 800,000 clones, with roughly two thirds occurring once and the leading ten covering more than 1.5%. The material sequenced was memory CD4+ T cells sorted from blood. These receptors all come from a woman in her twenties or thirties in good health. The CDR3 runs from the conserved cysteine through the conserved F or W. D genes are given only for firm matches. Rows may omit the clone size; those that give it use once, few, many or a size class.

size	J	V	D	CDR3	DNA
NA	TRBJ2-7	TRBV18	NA	CASSPRGVVEQYF	TGTGCCAGCTCACCAAGAGGAGTAGTCGAGCAGTACTTC
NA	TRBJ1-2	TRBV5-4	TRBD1	CASSLQGTDGYTF	TGTGCCAGCAGCTTACAGGGGACAGATGGCTACACCTTC
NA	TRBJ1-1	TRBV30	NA	CAWKSSTGNTEAFF	TGTGCCTGGAAGAGCTCCACAGGGAACACTGAAGCTTTCTTT
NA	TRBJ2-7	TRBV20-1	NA	CSARWSYEQYF	TGCAGTGCTAGATGGTCCTACGAGCAGTACTTC
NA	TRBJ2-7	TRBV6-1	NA	CASSAQGPYEQYF	TGTGCCAGCAGTGCCCAGGGTCCCTACGAGCAGTACTTC
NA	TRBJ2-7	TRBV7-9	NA	CASSLELEQYF	TGTGCCAGCAGCTTAGAGCTCGAGCAGTACTTC
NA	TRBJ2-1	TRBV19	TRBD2	CASSIGLAGAEQFF	TGTGCCAGTAGTATCGGGCTAGCGGGGGCTGAGCAGTTCTTC
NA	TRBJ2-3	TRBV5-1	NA	CASSLRADTQYF	TGCGCCAGCAGCTTGCGGGCGGATACGCAGTATTTT
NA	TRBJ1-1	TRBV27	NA	CASKVELNTEAFF	TGTGCCAGCAAGGTGGAGCTGAACACTGAAGCTTTCTTT
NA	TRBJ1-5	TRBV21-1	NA	CASFVTGPQHF	TGTGCCAGCTTCGTCACCGGGCCCCAGCATTTT
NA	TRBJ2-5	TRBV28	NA	CASSRPNQGLETQYF	TGTGCCAGCAGTCGCCCAAACCAGGGGCTCGAGACCCAGTACTTC
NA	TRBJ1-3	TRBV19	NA	CAAGTGFGSGNTIYF	TGTGCCGCCGGGACGGGCTTCGGATCTGGAAACACCATATATTTT
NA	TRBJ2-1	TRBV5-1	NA	CASSRDQGRDEQFF	TGCGCCAGCAGCCGGGACCAGGGGCGGGATGAGCAGTTCTTC
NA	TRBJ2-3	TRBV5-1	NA	CASSASGTSPGADTQYF	TGCGCCAGCAGCGCCTCCGGGACATCCCCGGGGGCAGATACGCAGTATTTT
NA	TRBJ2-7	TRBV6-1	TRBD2	CASTKGTSYEQYF	TGTGCCAGCACCAAGGGGACTAGCTACGAGCAGTACTTC
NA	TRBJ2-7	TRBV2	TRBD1	CASSSDRGRHHEQYF	TGTGCCAGCAGTTCTGACAGGGGGAGGCACCACGAGCAGTACTTC
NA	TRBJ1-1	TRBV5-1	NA	CASSLGQGGDAFF	TGCGCCAGCAGCTTGGGGCAGGGAGGTGATGCTTTCTTT
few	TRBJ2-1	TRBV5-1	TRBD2	CASSVGTSGYNEQFF	TGCGCCAGCAGCGTGGGGACTAGCGGTTACAATGAGCAGTTCTTC
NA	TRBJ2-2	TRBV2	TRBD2	CASTQRERGELFF	TGTGCCAGCACCCAGCGGGAGCGCGGGGAGCTGTTTTTT
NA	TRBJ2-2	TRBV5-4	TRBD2	CATKVLAGEAPTGELFF	TGTGCCACCAAGGTCCTGGCGGGAGAGGCTCCGACCGGGGAGCTGTTTTTT
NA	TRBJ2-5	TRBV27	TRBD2	CASSFGGRFQETQYF	TGTGCCAGCAGTTTTGGCGGGAGGTTCCAAGAGACCCAGTACTTC
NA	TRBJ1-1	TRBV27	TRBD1	CASSRWTGGDTEAFF	TGTGCCAGCAGCCGTTGGACAGGGGGAGACACTGAAGCTTTCTTT
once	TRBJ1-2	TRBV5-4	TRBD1	CASGTGGRYGYTF	TGTGCCAGCGGCACAGGGGGCCGCTATGGCTACACCTTC
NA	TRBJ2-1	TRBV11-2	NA	CASSFIRSDNEQFF	TGTGCCAGCAGCTTTATAAGGTCTGACAATGAGCAGTTCTTC
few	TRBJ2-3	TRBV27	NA	CASSYQSVDTQYF	TGTGCCAGCAGTTACCAAAGTGTGGATACGCAGTATTTT
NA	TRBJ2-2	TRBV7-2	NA	CASTPQSGTGELFF	TGTGCCAGCACCCCTCAATCGGGAACCGGGGAGCTGTTTTTT
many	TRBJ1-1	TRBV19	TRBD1	CASSIGQGFPEAFF	TGTGCCAGTAGTATAGGACAGGGTTTCCCTGAAGCTTTCTTT
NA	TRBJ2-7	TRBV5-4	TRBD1	CASSTGTGSPYEQYF	TGTGCCAGCAGCACCGGGACAGGGTCCCCCTACGAGCAGTACTTC
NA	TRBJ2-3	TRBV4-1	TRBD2	CASSLRTSGRGTDTQYF	TGCGCCAGCAGCTTAAGGACTAGCGGGAGGGGGACAGATACGCAGTATTTT
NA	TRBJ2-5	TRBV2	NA	CASNEQGSSETQYF	TGTGCCAGCAACGAACAGGGATCTTCAGAGACCCAGTACTTC
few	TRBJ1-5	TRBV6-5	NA	CASSYSPGGQPQHF	TGTGCCAGCAGTTACTCGCCCGGGGGTCAGCCCCAGCATTTT
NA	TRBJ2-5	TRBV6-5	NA	CASSYRRAGYEETQYF	TGTGCCAGCAGTTACCGTCGGGCAGGGTACGAGGAGACCCAGTACTTC
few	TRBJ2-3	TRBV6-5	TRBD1	CASSSKPGQGDTQYF	TGTGCCAGCAGTTCGAAACCAGGACAGGGAGATACGCAGTATTTT
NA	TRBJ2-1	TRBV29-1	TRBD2	CSTTGTTTYNEQFF	TGCAGCACCACCGGGACTACTACCTACAATGAGCAGTTCTTC
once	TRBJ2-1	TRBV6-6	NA	CASRTGRGGEQFF	TGTGCCAGCAGGACCGGGCGGGGAGGTGAGCAGTTCTTC
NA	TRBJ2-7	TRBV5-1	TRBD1	CASSLAGTGPYEQYF	TGCGCCAGCAGCTTGGCCGGGACAGGGCCCTACGAGCAGTACTTC
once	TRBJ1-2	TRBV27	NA	CASSLIVGPFLGYTF	TGTGCCAGCAGTTTGATCGTAGGGCCTTTCTTAGGCTACACCTTC
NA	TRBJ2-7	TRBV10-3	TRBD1	CAIGLQSGTGIHEQYF	TGTGCCATCGGACTTCAATCCGGGACAGGGATTCACGAGCAGTACTTC
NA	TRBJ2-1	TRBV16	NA	CASSQSYPGNNYNEQFF	TGTGCCAGCAGCCAATCTTATCCAGGGAACAACTACAATGAGCAGTTCTTC
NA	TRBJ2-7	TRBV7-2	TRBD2	CASSFAPGGAYEQYF	TGTGCCAGCAGCTTTGCCCCCGGGGGGGCCTACGAGCAGTACTTC
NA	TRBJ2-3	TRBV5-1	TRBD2	CASTRFRAGGPGDTQYF	TGCGCCAGCACCCGGTTTAGAGCGGGAGGGCCCGGAGATACGCAGTATTTT
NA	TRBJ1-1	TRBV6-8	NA	CASRTETWTEAFF	TGTGCCAGCAGGACAGAAACGTGGACCGAAGCTTTCTTT
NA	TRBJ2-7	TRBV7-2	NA	CASSRPTGSYEQYF	TGTGCCAGCAGCCGCCCGACAGGTTCCTACGAGCAGTACTTC
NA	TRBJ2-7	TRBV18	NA	CASSEGRGPGSEQYF	TGTGCCAGCTCAGAGGGGCGGGGCCCTGGATCAGAGCAGTACTTC
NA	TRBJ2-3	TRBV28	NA	CASSKPGSISDTQYF	TGTGCCAGCAGCAAACCCGGGAGTATCTCAGATACGCAGTATTTT